This T cell receptor (beta chain) comes out of a study of blood T cell repertoires in COVID-19. About the research overall: Samples taken during acute and convalescent COVID-19 were collected in the United States, Italy and Spain. Nucleic acid was either cDNA or gDNA, and it came from T cells, B-cell-depleted T cells, or PBMCs.

This clone showed up just once. The germline V gene has CDR1 LNHDA and CDR2 SQIVND (reference sequence). V dropped 3 bases and J dropped 6; count of bases not matched to a gene: 1. The CDR3 loop spans 15 amino acids. Authors' processing steps: Estimated nucleated cell counts came from reference gene primer amplification. Some clones are missing from TCRdb's copy, which holds only in-frame ones; the method was immunoSEQ multiplex PCR. Clone size and the V and J calls come from that table; the DNA yielded D and trimming. The sample shows 290,000 or so clones, roughly nine tenths of them seen only once. All enrollees were roughly 18 to 100 years old and from 20 to 30 US areas.

Specimen: PBMCs or T cells enriched from blood (not recorded which). This receptor was taken from a young woman who had recovered from COVID-19. The V call is TRBV19, the J call TRBJ2-1; 14 nucleotides match TRBD2. CDR3 sequence reads: CASSIGTSGGNEQFF. Here the CDR3 DNA reads TGTGCCAGTAGTATTGGGACTAGCGGGGGCAATGAGCAGTTCTTC.